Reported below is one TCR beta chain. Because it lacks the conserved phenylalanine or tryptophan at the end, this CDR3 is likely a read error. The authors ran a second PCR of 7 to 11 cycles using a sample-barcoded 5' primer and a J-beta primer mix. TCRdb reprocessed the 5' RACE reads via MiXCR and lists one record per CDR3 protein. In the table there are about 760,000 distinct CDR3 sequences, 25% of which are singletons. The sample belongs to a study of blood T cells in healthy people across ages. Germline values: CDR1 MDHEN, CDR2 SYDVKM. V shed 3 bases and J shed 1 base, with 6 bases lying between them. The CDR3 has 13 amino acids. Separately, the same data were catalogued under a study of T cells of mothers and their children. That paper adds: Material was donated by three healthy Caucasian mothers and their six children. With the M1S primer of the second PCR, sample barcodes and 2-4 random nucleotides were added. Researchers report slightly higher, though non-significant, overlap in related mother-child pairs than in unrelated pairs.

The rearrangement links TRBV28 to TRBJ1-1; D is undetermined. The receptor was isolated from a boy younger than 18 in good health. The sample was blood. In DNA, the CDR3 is TGTGCCAGCAGTTTCGGCCAGAACACTGAAGCTTTCATT. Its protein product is CASSFGQNTEAFI.